Presented here are 9 T cell receptor beta chains from one specimen sequenced in a study of blood T cell repertoires in COVID-19. Assay: immunoSEQ multiplex PCR; the TCRdb copy retains only in-frame clones and omits some. The sample lists about 53,000 clones, approximately 80% occurring once. The sample was peripheral blood. These receptors were obtained from an elderly woman with COVID-19, enrolled during active disease.

The chain recombines TRBV18 with TRBJ2-5; 10 nucleotides match TRBD2. Germline assignment: CDR1 KGHSH and CDR2 LQKENI. CDR3 length: 16 amino acids. Trimming took 0 bases from V and 2 from J; bases not matched to a gene: 3. CDR3 region: CASSPPGLASQETQYF. The CDR3 region has the DNA TGTGCCAGCTCACCACCGGGACTAGCGAGTCAAGAGACCCAGTACTTC.

V usage is TRBV19 and J usage is TRBJ2-5, with TRBD1 matching 7 bases. The CDR3 totals 15 residues. The germline gives CDR1 LNHDA, CDR2 SQIVND (reference sequence). Trimming at V came to 8 bases and at J to 3 bases, leaving 12 bases not matched to a gene. In nucleotides, the CDR3 is TGTGCCAGTTCCCCGGGACAGCGGCGGGAAGAGACCCAGTACTTC. Its protein product is CASSPGQRREETQYF.

V usage is TRBV21-1 and J usage is TRBJ1-2; the table's TRBD1 call for D was not verified on the DNA. TRBV21-1 is shown as a pseudogene. This CDR3 has 13 amino acids. The CDR3 is CASSKQGNYGYTF. CDR3 nucleotide sequence: TGTGCCAGCAGCAAGCAGGGAAACTATGGCTACACCTTC.

J is TRBJ2-1 and V is TRBV19; tentative D call: TRBD2 (6 bases). Germline V lookup: CDR1 LNHDA, CDR2 SQIVND (reference sequence). The V end lost 4 bases, the J end lost 1 base, and 11 bases lay between the germline ends. This CDR3 has 15 amino acids. CDR3 loop: CASSRRGGSYNEQFF. CDR3 DNA sequence: TGTGCCAGTAGTAGGCGGGGCGGGTCCTACAATGAGCAGTTCTTC.

The gene calls are TRBV11-2 and TRBJ1-4; the D is unclear. CDR3 length: 8 residues. CDR1 and CDR2 (germline): SGHAT, FQNNGV. The DNA for the CDR3 is TGTGTAAATGAAAAACTGTTTTTT. This codes for CVNEKLFF.

The chain has TRBV5-1 and TRBJ1-5, with D possibly matching TRBD1 (6 bases). V lost 4 bases, J lost 4 bases, and 12 bases lay in between. CDR1 and CDR2 from the germline V gene are SGHRS and YFSETQ. This CDR3 comprises 14 residues. DNA of the CDR3: TGCGCCAGCAGCCTGGACAGCCGTAATCAGCCCCAGCATTTT. Protein sequence: CASSLDSRNQPQHF.

The chain carries TRBV6-6 and TRBJ1-3, with D perhaps matching TRBD1 (5 bases). V was cut by 2 bases and J by 3 bases, with 11 bases left in between. From germline, CDR1 is MNHNY and CDR2 SVGAGI (reference sequence). This CDR3 comprises 15 residues. The CDR3 DNA is TGTGCCAGCAGTTACGGGACTTTGGGTGGAAACACCATATATTTT. This codes for CASSYGTLGGNTIYF.

The rearrangement uses TRBV5-1 and TRBJ1-1, with 9 bases identical to TRBD1. V was clipped by 0 bases and J by 0 bases; unmatched bases: 9. This CDR3 is 18 amino acids long. The germline V gene encodes CDR1 SGHRS and CDR2 YFSETQ. The CDR3 DNA sequence: TGCGCCAGCAGCTTGGCCTGGACAGGGGCTCCCCTGAACACTGAAGCTTTCTTT. Protein sequence: CASSLAWTGAPLNTEAFF.

This chain uses TRBV7-2 with TRBJ1-6; TRBD1 is a possible D gene (6 bases). This CDR3 has 16 residues. The V gene's germline CDR1 is SGHTA and CDR2 FQGNSA. V lost 3 bases to trimming and J lost 6 bases, with 15 bases between them. CDR3 region: CASSFAGTPVNSPLHF. In nucleotides, the CDR3 is TGTGCCAGCAGCTTCGCCGGGACACCAGTTAATTCACCCCTCCACTTT.